Sequencing of this TCR beta chain was carried out in a study of human T cells and chemical hapten exposure (dated by TCRdb to 2020 to 2023). Study-wide context: For sensitization, 2% DPC in acetone was applied to a 2 cm by 2 cm area of upper inner arm skin. Weekly therapeutic DPC doses were additionally applied to the scalp of patients throughout the roughly 24-week study period. Patch testing was done on the upper back using Finn chambers containing 0.01% DPC, and results were scored after 6 days according to International Contact Dermatitis Research Group standards. Most of the patients in the cohort were female, and the cohort covered alopecia areata with under or over 50% scalp involvement, alopecia totalis and alopecia universalis. The libraries were sequenced as a pool, and the TCR yield per sample differed mostly because of small variations in library volumes within the pool. In alopecia patients, the study followed how the peripheral blood TCR repertoire changed in vivo over primary and secondary sensitization to diphenylcyclopropenone (DPC), a hapten. Blood samples were taken from patients before sensitization (week 0) and at 2, 6 and about 24 weeks after DPC sensitization. Approximately 30 alopecia patients provided blood for TCR sequencing at one to four time points (pre-sensitization, 2, 6 and 24 weeks). Paper-wide results and their limitations: Significantly more large CDR3 similarity clusters were formed by expanded TCRs than by pre-sensitization or healthy control sets, consistent with antigen-driven responses. After repeated subsampling, the strength of the expansion versus patch-test correlation and the threshold at which it became significant changed. DPC sensitization did not change the number of TCRs with a frequency above 1 in 1000, and there was no evidence of changes in global repertoire structure. Because every patient had alopecia, a presumed autoimmune disease, the patients' immune response might differ from that of healthy individuals. Patch test score correlated positively with the number of PT1 expanded TCRs, reaching significance at thresholds 8, 16 and 32 but not at 4.

This clonotype was detected a few times. It lacks a known antigen. No much larger clonotype is one base removed from it; base qualities were not supplied. Libraries were constructed by RACE. Instrument on record: NextSeq 500. During library preparation, unique molecular identifiers were attached to individual cDNA molecules so that TCRs could be counted in a quantitative, reproducible way. Both TCR alpha and TCR beta chains were sequenced from each blood RNA sample. Per the original workflow: A median of roughly 100,000 TCRs per sample was observed, with a range of about 23,224 to 690,600. The Decombinator software suite was used to annotate V, J and CDR3 in the TCR reads. To make PS versus PT1 abundance plots, every sample was subsampled to the same number of TCRs (28,000). Expanded TCRs were defined as absent before sensitization and observed at least eight times at the 2-week time point. TCRdb applied fastp at Q25 and MiXCR to the public reads, then kept only in-frame beta chains. Each record represents a unique CDR3 protein, reported with the most common genes and DNA among its rows. The V and J calls, along with clone size, are taken from TCRdb and not from the paper's own processing. This sample lists 150,000 to 200,000 distinct CDR3 sequences; around 25% were detected once. The top ten constitute roughly 2.4% of the sample.

The time point label, read with the paper, signifies: patch test 3, about 24 weeks after DPC sensitization. What this sample's treatment or condition label stands for: therapeutic diphenylcyclopropenone sensitization with weekly scalp DPC. At each patch-test visit, blood was drawn before the patch test was applied. To be eligible, patients had to be aged 18 to 70, diagnosed with alopecia and judged suitable for DPC therapy, while pregnant patients were excluded. Unfractionated whole blood was collected in Tempus Blood RNA tubes, and total RNA was extracted from that blood. The germline ends are 9 bases apart after V is trimmed by 1 base and J by 9 bases. The CDR3 goes from the cysteine to the phenylalanine over 12 residues. The entry retains the CDR3 DNA only, 36 bases that are in frame from base 1. CDR1 and CDR2, looked up from the germline V gene (reference sequence), are SEHNR and FQNEAQ.

The chain is encoded by TRBV7-9 joined to TRBJ1-2, with the D gene not confidently named. Sequencing was performed on whole blood, taken in connection with sensitization to the hapten diphenylcyclopropenone (DPC). The clonotype was recovered from a middle-aged woman with alopecia areata. Some clones in this sample may be carry-over from other donors' samples. The CDR3 protein is CASSLEVRSYTF. In nucleotides, the sequence is TGTGCCAGCAGCTTAGAGGTTCGAAGCTACACCTTC.